Listed here are 25 T cell receptor beta chains from one sample, sequenced in a study of cytomegalovirus exposure and HLA in healthy donors. PCR was performed using 60 Vbeta and 13 Jbeta primers. Repertoires were generated with immunoSEQ multiplex PCR, while TCRdb's copy carries only in-frame clones and drops some. The data show 110,000 to 150,000 clones, 70% to 80% seen once. The sequenced material came from PBMCs. These receptor sequences come from a woman between 55 and 75 years old in good health and CMV-seropositive.

Only a few counts were recorded for this clone. This rearrangement joins TRBV7-9 to TRBJ1-1; TRBD1 is a possible D gene (6 bases). CDR3 length: 14 amino acids. The V and J ends lost 1 base and 5 bases respectively, with 11 bases between them. Germline V gene data show CDR1 as SEHNR and CDR2 as FQNEAQ (reference sequence). The CDR3 sequence: CASSLGTGRTEAFF. DNA of the CDR3: TGTGCCAGCAGCTTAGGAACAGGGCGTACTGAAGCTTTCTTT.

This chain links TRBV5-6 with TRBJ1-3; a weak D match, TRBD1 (5 bases). Trimming left V 4 bases short and J 4 bases short, with 18 bases between. CDR3 length: 16 amino acids. Germline V lookup: CDR1 SGHDT, CDR2 YYEEEE. The CDR3 loop reads CASSVVVRGGGNTIYF. The CDR3 DNA reads TGTGCCAGCAGCGTGGTGGTAAGGGGAGGAGGAAACACCATATATTTT.

This rearrangement joins TRBV9 to TRBJ2-1; 11 bases fit TRBD2. The CDR3 covers 17 residues. The V segment lost 0 bases and the J segment 6 bases; nucleotides outside the gene matches: 8. Per the germline V gene, CDR1 is SGDLS and CDR2 is YYNGEE. CDR3 DNA sequence: TGTGCCAGCAGCGTAGGGCTCTTAGCGGGAGGGCCCAATGAGCAGTTCTTC. Translated, it gives CASSVGLLAGGPNEQFF. The full variable domain, in which reference TRBV9 and TRBJ2-1 provide the parts outside the CDR3, is DSGVTQTPKHLITATGQRVTLRCSPRSGDLSVYWYQQSLDQGLQFLIQYYNGEERAKGNILERFSAQQFPDLHSELNLSSLELGDSALYFCASSVGLLAGGPNEQFFGPGTRLTVL.

V is TRBV5-1 and J is TRBJ2-3; 8 bases line up with TRBD2. J gave up 2 bases and V 0 bases, and 8 bases lay outside the gene matches. This CDR3 region has 17 residues. Per the germline V gene, CDR1 is SGHRS and CDR2 is YFSETQ. The CDR3 reads CASSLGPGLGFTDTQYF. The CDR3 nucleotides read TGCGCCAGCAGCTTGGGGCCGGGACTAGGGTTCACAGATACGCAGTATTTT.

This clone occurred a few times. The chain employs TRBV4-2 and TRBJ2-7; 10 nucleotides line up with TRBD1. The CDR3 loop spans 14 amino acids. Per germline, CDR1 LGHNA and CDR2 YNFKEQ. Trimming cost V 3 bases and J 2 bases; bases outside gene matches: 1. CDR3 sequence (DNA): TGTGCCAGCAGCCAGGGACAGGGGACCTACGAGCAGTACTTC. This sequence encodes CASSQGQGTYEQYF.

This clone was seen at least ten times. This sequence joins TRBV4-1 and TRBJ1-1; D is unclear. The germline CDR1 and CDR2 sequences are MGHRA and YSYEKL. Trimming took 1 base from V and 3 from J, leaving 12 bases between them. The CDR3 extends over 15 amino acids. CDR3 residues: CASSQGSAPDTEAFF. CDR3 in DNA: TGCGCCAGCAGCCAAGGCTCCGCCCCGGACACTGAAGCTTTCTTT.

This CDR3 reads CASSGYRGSEAFF. For the CDR3, the DNA is TGCGCCAGCAGCGGATACAGGGGCTCTGAAGCTTTCTTT. The chain couples TRBV5-1 to TRBJ1-1, with 7 bases fitting TRBD1. V lost 4 bases and J lost 6; bases outside the gene matches: 6. Per the germline V gene, CDR1 is SGHRS and CDR2 is YFSETQ. The CDR3 extends over 13 amino acids.

The chain combines TRBV10-1 with TRBJ2-7; 12 bases line up with TRBD1. The CDR3 runs 14 residues. Germline CDR1 is WNHNN and CDR2 is SYGVQD (reference sequence). Unmatched junction bases numbered 5, after V lost 6 bases and J lost 5 bases. CDR3 sequence: CASSPGTGGHEQYF. The CDR3 region has the DNA TGCGCCAGCAGCCCCGGGACAGGGGGCCACGAGCAGTACTTC.

This chain uses TRBV6-5 with TRBJ1-4, with D maybe TRBD1 (6 bases). Germline V gives CDR1 MNHEY, CDR2 SVGAGI. V lost 6 bases and J 0 bases, leaving 11 bases between the germline ends. The CDR3 totals 15 residues. The DNA for the CDR3 is TGTGCCAGCAGAATAGGACAGACAACTAATGAAAAACTGTTTTTT. The encoded protein is CASRIGQTTNEKLFF.

This chain uses TRBV23-1 with TRBJ2-1; weak D call: TRBD2 (5 bases). Being an ORF, TRBV23-1 has a function that is uncertain. The CDR3 loop spans 14 amino acids. Trimming cost V 4 bases and J 2 bases, with 9 bases left between them. The CDR3 DNA reads as TGCGCCAGCAGTCGAGGGTATGCCTACAATGAGCAGTTCTTC. Translating it yields CASSRGYAYNEQFF.

CDR3 sequence (DNA): TGCGCCAGCAGCTTCTACGGCTCTGGAAACACCATATATTTT. The encoded protein is CASSFYGSGNTIYF. V and J are TRBV5-1 and TRBJ1-3; no definite D call. This CDR3 is 14 amino acids long. CDR1 and CDR2 (germline): SGHRS, YFSETQ. The ends were cut back, 2 bases at V and 0 bases at J, with 6 bases in the middle.

This clone has a single count. The chain is built from TRBV5-1 and TRBJ2-2; no clear D gene. Germline values: CDR1 SGHRS, CDR2 YFSETQ. With 4 bases removed from V and 6 bases from J, the gap between germline ends came to 7 bases. The CDR3 is made up of 12 amino acids. The CDR3 coding sequence is TGCGCCAGCAGCGAGCCGCCCGGGGAGCTGTTTTTT. Its translation is CASSEPPGELFF.

The chain recombines TRBV5-1 with TRBJ2-3; the match to TRBD2 covers 8 bases. CDR1 SGHRS and CDR2 YFSETQ come from the germline V gene. This CDR3 spans 15 amino acids. The J segment lost 2 bases and the V segment lost 0 bases, leaving 2 bases of the junction unmatched. The CDR3 nucleotides read TGCGCCAGCAGCTTGGGAGCGGGGGCCACAGATACGCAGTATTTT. Protein product: CASSLGAGATDTQYF.

This clone was picked up one time. The chain uses TRBV29-1 and TRBJ1-1; D not certain. In germline, CDR1 is SQVTM, CDR2 ANQGSEA. This CDR3 spans 11 amino acids. V lost 7 bases and J lost 0, with 6 bases in between. The CDR3 region has the DNA TGCAGCGCCGGGGTGAACACTGAAGCTTTCTTT. Amino acids: CSAGVNTEAFF.

The V call is TRBV7-2, the J call TRBJ2-5; no clear D. The CDR3 is made up of 13 amino acids. Between the trimmed V and J ends, which lost 5 bases and 5 bases, there was a span of 12 bases. Germline lookup yields CDR1 SGHTA and CDR2 FQGNSA. CDR3 sequence (DNA): TGTGCCAGCAGCGCCCAGGTTGTGGAGACCCAGTACTTC. It encodes CASSAQVVETQYF. The whole variable domain, remainder taken from reference TRBV7-2 and TRBJ2-5, is GAGVSQSPSNKVTEKGKDVELRCDPISGHTALYWYRQSLGQGLEFLIYFQGNSAPDKSGLPSDRFSAERTGGSVSTLTIQRTQQEDSAVYLCASSAQVVETQYFGPGTRLLVL.

The J gene is TRBJ2-7, the V gene TRBV2; 8 nucleotides match TRBD2. CDR1 SNHLY and CDR2 FYNNEI come from the germline V gene. The ends lost 4 bases at V and 0 bases at J; junction bases unmatched: 5. This CDR3 is built from 15 residues. This CDR3 reads CASSGESGSSYEQYF. CDR3 DNA sequence: TGTGCCAGCAGTGGGGAAAGCGGGAGCTCCTACGAGCAGTACTTC.

This clone was counted only a few times. The chain has TRBV27 and TRBJ2-7; D is perhaps TRBD1 (5 bases). CDR3 length: 15 residues. CDR1 and CDR2 (germline): MNHEY, SMNVEV (reference sequence). Trimming took 0 bases from V and 3 from J, leaving 12 bases between them. CDR3 protein: CASSLSDSPLYEQYF. The CDR3 DNA sequence: TGTGCCAGCAGTTTATCTGACAGCCCCCTCTACGAGCAGTACTTC.

This chain joins TRBV5-1 and TRBJ2-4; 9 nucleotides align to TRBD2. The V and J ends lost 2 bases and 8 bases, in that order; junction bases with no gene match: 5. Germline CDR1 and CDR2: SGHRS and YFSETQ. The CDR3 totals 14 residues. This CDR3 reads CASSFGSGSDIQYF. The CDR3, as DNA: TGCGCCAGCAGCTTCGGTAGCGGGAGTGACATTCAGTACTTC.

In nucleotides, the CDR3 is TGCGCCAGCAGGGAATCGGGGGGACGCGGTTCACCCCTCCACTTT. Encoded protein: CASRESGGRGSPLHF. The chain has TRBV5-1 and TRBJ1-6; D possibly corresponds to TRBD1 (5 bases). This CDR3 spans 15 amino acids. Germline loops: CDR1 SGHRS, CDR2 YFSETQ. Trimming cost V 5 bases and J 9 bases, with 18 bases left between them.

The chain has TRBV9 and TRBJ1-2, with 8 bases fitting TRBD1. The V and J ends lost 4 bases and 2 bases, in that order; junction bases with no gene match: 10. The CDR3 sequence is 16 residues long. The germline V gene has CDR1 SGDLS and CDR2 YYNGEE. Written as DNA, the CDR3 is TGTGCCAGCAGCTTACGGACAGGGAGAGGAAACTATGGCTACACCTTC. Its translation is CASSLRTGRGNYGYTF.

The chain combines TRBV5-1 with TRBJ2-7; 12 bases align to TRBD2. Trimming cost V 4 bases and J 1 base; bases outside gene matches: 3. This CDR3 is 15 amino acids long. Per germline, CDR1 SGHRS and CDR2 YFSETQ. CDR3 in amino acids: CASSMGLAGSYEQYF. Written as DNA, the CDR3 is TGCGCCAGCAGCATGGGACTAGCGGGTTCCTACGAGCAGTACTTC. The variable domain in full, completed from reference TRBV5-1 and TRBJ2-7, reads KAGVTQTPRYLIKTRGQQVTLSCSPISGHRSVSWYQQTPGQGLQFLFEYFSETQRNKGNFPGRFSGRQFSNSRSEMNVSTLELGDSALYLCASSMGLAGSYEQYFGPGTRLTVT.

The chain is built from TRBV29-1 and TRBJ2-1; D remains unclear. The CDR3 sequence is 12 residues long. Trimming pared 5 bases from V and 8 bases from J, leaving 13 bases between. CDR1 is SQVTM, CDR2 ANQGSEA, per germline. The CDR3 here is CSVTSSFYEQFF. The CDR3 DNA follows: TGCAGCGTTACTTCCTCTTTCTATGAGCAGTTCTTC.

The rearrangement uses TRBV9 and TRBJ1-1; 8 positions agree with TRBD1. Per the germline V gene, CDR1 is SGDLS and CDR2 is YYNGEE. The CDR3 is 16 amino acids. The ends lost 4 bases at V and 3 bases at J; junction bases unmatched: 11. The CDR3 sequence: CASSSPGGIKDTEAFF. The CDR3 coding sequence is TGTGCCAGCAGCTCGCCAGGGGGCATAAAGGACACTGAAGCTTTCTTT.

This clone was counted only a few times. The rearrangement uses TRBV6-1 and TRBJ1-4; D is uncertain. Germline CDR1 is MNHNS and CDR2 is SASEGT. The CDR3 length is 12 residues. Trimming cost V 7 bases and J 8 bases, with 11 bases left between them. Written as DNA, the CDR3 is TGTGCCAGCACACGGTTGAGGGAAAAACTGTTTTTT. It specifies CASTRLREKLFF.

The rearrangement links TRBV6-5 to TRBJ1-5; D is ambiguous. The germline CDR1 and CDR2 sequences are MNHEY and SVGAGI. The germline V and J ends were trimmed by 0 bases and 1 base, with 7 bases remaining between them. The CDR3 has 15 residues. CDR3 sequence (DNA): TGTGCCAGCAGTTACTCCGCTCAGAGCAATCAGCCCCAGCATTTT. It yields the protein CASSYSAQSNQPQHF.